These 30 T cell receptor beta chains were sequenced from one sample in a study of blood T cells in healthy people across ages. A sample-barcoded 5' primer and a J-beta primer mix were used in a second PCR of about 6 to 11 cycles. TCRdb called the 5' RACE reads again in MiXCR, with one record for every CDR3 protein. Of about 2 million distinct CDR3 sequences listed, 49% are singletons. Sequencing input: blood. The receptors derive from a middle-aged woman in good health.

The V and J genes are TRBV7-2 and TRBJ2-5, with D possibly being TRBD2 (5 bases). Germline V gives CDR1 SGHTA, CDR2 FQGNSA. Trimming removed 7 bases at V and 4 bases at J, with 16 bases between. The CDR3 sequence is 14 residues long. CDR3 region: CASTTRLGRETQYF. CDR3 bases: TGTGCCAGCACTACACGGTTAGGGAGAGAGACCCAGTACTTC.

The V gene is TRBV6-2 or TRBV6-3, the J gene TRBJ2-1; 8 positions agree with TRBD2. This CDR3 contains 13 residues. With V trimmed by 7 bases and J by 8 bases, 7 bases remained unmatched. Germline V CDR1 and CDR2: MNHEY, SVGEGT. The CDR3 bases are TGTGCCAGCACCTCGGGGGGGCGGTATGAGCAGTTCTTC. It is translated as CASTSGGRYEQFF.

On this clonotype itself: This could be a read error, since a much larger clone is one nucleotide away. The chain joins TRBV12-3 or TRBV12-4 to TRBJ2-3, with D possibly being TRBD1 or TRBD2 (5 bases each). The V end lost 5 bases, the J end lost 0 bases, and 12 bases lay between the germline ends. CDR3 length: 15 amino acids. CDR3 sequence: CASSKGRASTDTQYF. CDR3 in DNA: TGTGCCAGCAGTAAGGGACGAGCTAGCACAGATACGCAGTATTTT.

The count of this clonotype is one. J is TRBJ2-7 and V is TRBV7-9, with D maybe TRBD1 (5 bases). Trimming cost V 6 bases and J 7 bases, with 22 bases left between them. Germline V gene lookup returns CDR1 SEHNR and CDR2 FQNEAQ (reference sequence). The CDR3 consists of 15 residues. CDR3 sequence reads: CASRPRVLGYNEQYF. CDR3 DNA sequence: TGTGCCAGCAGACCCAGGGTGCTTGGCTACAATGAGCAGTACTTC.

The CDR3 protein is CASSLSARETQYF. The CDR3, as DNA: TGTGCCAGCAGCTTAAGTGCCAGGGAGACCCAGTACTTC. This chain joins TRBV7-9 and TRBJ2-7; D is uncertain. The J call could be wrong; TRBJ2-5 is a better fit for the DNA end. In germline, CDR1 is SEHNR, CDR2 FQNEAQ (reference sequence). This CDR3 region has 13 residues.

V usage is TRBV20-1 and J usage is TRBJ2-5, with TRBD2 matching over 8 bases. The CDR3 contains 19 residues. The germline gives CDR1 DFQATT, CDR2 SNEGSKA (reference sequence). The J segment lost 1 base and the V segment lost 1 base, leaving 17 bases of the junction unmatched. CDR3 residues: CSARVPPGWAGGLQETQYF. The CDR3 DNA reads TGCAGTGCTAGAGTTCCTCCAGGATGGGCGGGGGGCCTCCAAGAGACCCAGTACTTC.

The chain is built from TRBV2 and TRBJ1-6; 10 bases map to TRBD1. The CDR3 runs to 15 residues. Germline V gene lookup returns CDR1 SNHLY and CDR2 FYNNEI. V shed 6 bases, J shed 7 bases, and the junction held 6 bases outside the gene matches. CDR3 sequence (DNA): TGTGCCAGCAGAGGGGACAGGGGTTGGAATTCACCCCTCCACTTT. Translation gives CASRGDRGWNSPLHF.

There are a few counts of this clonotype. The chain links TRBV20-1 to TRBJ2-1; 8 bases agree with TRBD2. The trim removed 0 bases at V and 15 bases at J, leaving 10 bases unmatched. The CDR3 has 13 residues. The germline V gene encodes CDR1 DFQATT and CDR2 SNEGSKA (reference sequence). This CDR3 is CSAREVQAGARFF. The CDR3 bases are TGCAGTGCTAGAGAAGTCCAAGCGGGGGCTCGGTTCTTC.

This clonotype turned up a few times. This chain uses TRBV27 with TRBJ2-5, with TRBD1 identical over 7 bases. The CDR3 runs to 16 residues. The trim removed 3 bases at V and 1 base at J, leaving 8 bases unmatched. CDR1 MNHEY and CDR2 SMNVEV come from the germline V gene (reference sequence). CDR3: CASSFDRAQGQETQYF. The CDR3 nucleotides are TGTGCCAGCAGTTTCGACAGGGCCCAAGGCCAAGAGACCCAGTACTTC.

The chain recombines TRBV5-5 with TRBJ1-1; 10 bases are a match to TRBD1. Germline CDR1 reads SGHKS; CDR2 reads YYEKEE (reference sequence). Trimming cost V 4 bases and J 5 bases; bases outside gene matches: 17. The CDR3 runs to 18 residues. The CDR3 loop is CASSELGDRGLPGTEAFF. CDR3 coding DNA: TGTGCCAGCAGCGAACTAGGGGACAGGGGCCTCCCGGGGACTGAAGCTTTCTTT.

The chain links TRBV4-2 to TRBJ2-1; 9 bases map to TRBD2. Germline V gives CDR1 LGHNA, CDR2 YNFKEQ. V trimming: 5 bases; J trimming: 6 bases; junction bases outside the gene matches: 8. CDR3 length: 15 amino acids. The CDR3 here is CASSWAGGLLNEQFF. The CDR3 nucleotides read TGTGCCAGCAGCTGGGCGGGGGGGCTTCTCAATGAGCAGTTCTTC.

The chain recombines TRBV27 with TRBJ2-5, with D perhaps TRBD1 (6 bases). V was clipped by 0 bases and J by 2 bases, with 13 bases between them. The germline V gene encodes CDR1 MNHEY and CDR2 SMNVEV (reference sequence). The CDR3 contains 16 residues. The CDR3 coding sequence is TGTGCCAGCAGTTTATCGTCCCACAGGGCGCAAGAGACCCAGTACTTC. Its protein is CASSLSSHRAQETQYF.

The chain links TRBV28 to TRBJ2-5; 7 bases are shared with TRBD1. Per germline, CDR1 MDHEN and CDR2 SYDVKM. There are 15 residues in the CDR3. After removal of 4 bases from V and 5 bases from J, the junction contained 10 bases not matched to a gene. This CDR3 is CASSWGRGIGETQYF. The CDR3 DNA reads as TGTGCCAGCAGTTGGGGCAGGGGGATTGGGGAGACCCAGTACTTC.

This clonotype was found a few times. This rearrangement joins TRBV4-3 to TRBJ2-7, with a weak D call TRBD1 (5 bases). The germline gives CDR1 LGHNA, CDR2 YSLEER. The length of the CDR3 is 14 residues. The V end lost 0 bases, the J end lost 4 bases, and 10 bases lay between the germline ends. Here the CDR3 reads CASSQEQGRYEQYF. The CDR3 DNA reads as TGCGCCAGCAGCCAAGAGCAGGGAAGGTACGAGCAGTACTTC.

The CDR3 coding sequence is TGTGCCAGCAGTGAAGCGCTGGCGGCGACCACCTACAATGAGCAGTTCTTC. Its translation is CASSEALAATTYNEQFF. J is TRBJ2-1 and V is TRBV6-1; no clear D. CDR1 MNHNS and CDR2 SASEGT come from the germline V gene. Trimming took 0 bases from V and 2 from J, leaving 14 bases between them. CDR3 length: 17 residues.

The gene calls are TRBV5-1 and TRBJ2-1; D remains unclear. With 0 bases removed from V and 0 bases from J, the gap between germline ends came to 13 bases. Germline assignment: CDR1 SGHRS and CDR2 YFSETQ. The CDR3 spans 17 residues. The CDR3, as DNA: TGCGCCAGCAGCTTGGTGACGGCCAGTAGCTCCTACAATGAGCAGTTCTTC. Amino acids: CASSLVTASSSYNEQFF.

The CDR3 is CASSLGRDLGYTF. For the CDR3, the DNA is TGTGCCAGCAGTCTCGGCAGGGATCTCGGCTACACCTTC. The chain links TRBV7-2 to TRBJ1-2, with D possibly being TRBD1 (5 bases). Between the trimmed V and J ends, which lost 6 bases and 8 bases, there was a span of 16 bases. Germline assignment: CDR1 SGHTA and CDR2 FQGNSA. The CDR3 covers 13 residues. Full variable domain (missing parts from reference TRBV7-2 and TRBJ1-2): GAGVSQSPSNKVTEKGKDVELRCDPISGHTALYWYRQSLGQGLEFLIYFQGNSAPDKSGLPSDRFSAERTGGSVSTLTIQRTQQEDSAVYLCASSLGRDLGYTFGSGTRLTVV.

This clonotype came up a few times. This chain connects TRBV6-2 or TRBV6-3 to TRBJ2-1; D remains ambiguous. The CDR3 is 13 residues long. V was trimmed by 5 bases and J by 8 bases, leaving 13 bases between them. CDR1 and CDR2 (germline): MNHEY, SVGEGT. The chain's CDR3 is CASSPSKGDEQFF. CDR3 coding DNA: TGTGCCAGCAGTCCCAGTAAAGGCGATGAGCAGTTCTTC.

This chain links TRBV10-3 with TRBJ2-3; possibly TRBD2 for D (5 bases). CDR1 and CDR2 from the germline V gene are ENHRY and SYGVKD. There are 12 residues in the CDR3. V lost 4 bases and J 5 bases, leaving 7 bases between the germline ends. The CDR3 DNA sequence: TGTGCCATCAGTGGGACTGTAGATACGCAGTATTTT. It codes for CAISGTVDTQYF.

This clonotype was observed at least ten times. The chain links TRBV7-2 to TRBJ2-5; possibly TRBD2 for D (5 bases). The CDR3 loop spans 14 amino acids. Germline V gives CDR1 SGHTA, CDR2 FQGNSA. Trimming removed 2 bases at V and 1 base at J, with 8 bases between. The DNA for the CDR3 is TGTGCCAGCAGCTTACCCGGGGTCCAAGAGACCCAGTACTTC. It encodes CASSLPGVQETQYF.

The rearrangement joins TRBV28 to TRBJ2-4, with 8 positions matching TRBD1. The J call could be wrong; TRBJ2-7 is a better fit for the DNA end. CDR1 is MDHEN, CDR2 SYDVKM, per germline. This CDR3 spans 16 amino acids. CDR3 in DNA: TGTGCCAGCAGTTCGCCCTTCAGGGGGCGCAACGACGAGCAGTACTTC. Translating gives CASSSPFRGRNDEQYF.

This chain connects TRBV29-1 to TRBJ2-2; no definite D call. The CDR3 contains 13 residues. V was trimmed by 4 bases and J by 3 bases, leaving 9 bases between them. Germline assignment: CDR1 SQVTM and CDR2 ANQGSEA. The CDR3 here is CSVVLSDTGELFF. CDR3 in DNA: TGCAGCGTTGTTCTCAGTGACACCGGGGAGCTGTTTTTT.

The V and J genes are TRBV7-2 and TRBJ2-5; TRBD2 might be the D (6 bases). This CDR3 region has 14 residues. Germline CDR1 is SGHTA and CDR2 is FQGNSA. V was pared by 6 bases and J by 7 bases, with 18 bases between. Here the CDR3 reads CASRQGGLGGTQYF. For the CDR3, the DNA is TGTGCCAGCAGACAAGGAGGGCTTGGTGGGACCCAGTACTTC.

The chain couples TRBV29-1 to TRBJ2-5; tentative D call: TRBD2 (6 bases). Germline V gene lookup returns CDR1 SQVTM and CDR2 ANQGSEA. The length of the CDR3 is 11 residues. CDR3 DNA sequence: TGCAGAGGGGACTTAGGAGAGACCCAGTACTTC. This codes for CRGDLGETQYF.

This clonotype has only one observation. The genes are TRBV20-1 and TRBJ2-3; 8 bases fit TRBD2. Germline V gives CDR1 DFQATT, CDR2 SNEGSKA (reference sequence). This CDR3 region has 16 residues. V gave up 0 bases and J gave up 2 bases; unmatched junction bases: 7. The CDR3 sequence is CSARDHAGGHTDTQYF. CDR3 nucleotides: TGCAGTGCTAGAGATCACGCGGGGGGCCACACAGATACGCAGTATTTT.

In its sample, this clonotype was seen a few times. The chain is built from TRBV18 and TRBJ2-1; D remains ambiguous. The J call may not be correct, given that the DNA end is closer to TRBJ2-7. CDR1 is KGHSH and CDR2 is LQKENI in the germline V gene. This CDR3 contains 13 residues. The CDR3 spells CASSPQGRYEQYF. CDR3 DNA: TGTGCCAGCTCACCACAAGGGCGCTACGAGCAGTACTTC.

The chain has TRBV20-1 and TRBJ2-5, with 7 bases that match TRBD2. The germline gives CDR1 DFQATT, CDR2 SNEGSKA (reference sequence). CDR3 length equals 15 residues. V was pared by 3 bases and J by 8 bases, with 15 bases of the junction left unmatched. DNA for the CDR3: TGCAGTGCTAGTCCGGTGGCTAGCGGCCTAGGTACCCAGTACTTC. Protein sequence: CSASPVASGLGTQYF.

The J gene is TRBJ2-5, the V gene TRBV5-1, with 9 bases fitting TRBD2. The tail of the sequence fits TRBJ2-7 better, so the J call may be wrong. Germline V CDR1 and CDR2: SGHRS, YFSETQ. CDR3 length: 16 amino acids. In nucleotides, the CDR3 is TGCGCCAGCAGCTTGGGGACTAGCGCGGGGGATTACGAGCAGTACTTC. This gives the protein CASSLGTSAGDYEQYF.

The genes are TRBV10-3 and TRBJ2-3, with no clear D. Trimming took off 9 bases at V and 1 base at J, with 11 bases between the two ends. Germline CDR1 and CDR2: ENHRY and SYGVKD. The CDR3 loop spans 13 amino acids. CDR3 DNA: TGTGCCATTGCGGTAGCCCGCACAGATACGCAGTATTTT. It is translated as CAIAVARTDTQYF.

The rearrangement links TRBV18 to TRBJ2-1, with D uncertain. CDR1 KGHSH and CDR2 LQKENI come from the germline V gene. The CDR3 has 16 amino acids. V dropped 0 bases and J dropped 0 bases, with 9 bases sitting between them. The CDR3 DNA is TGTGCCAGCTCACCACCGTCGGTGAGCTCCTACAATGAGCAGTTCTTC. Its translation: CASSPPSVSSYNEQFF.